The rows below give T cell receptor beta chains drawn from one sample of a study of blood T cell repertoires in COVID-19. Here immunoSEQ multiplex PCR was the method, and the copy in TCRdb shows in-frame clones only, minus some. The sample yields 380,000 or so clones, more than 80% seen once. Sequencing was done on a sample of peripheral blood. These receptors were taken from a man aged 35-49 years with acute or convalescent COVID-19. The CDR3 runs from the conserved cysteine through the conserved F or W. D genes are given only for firm matches. Size is omitted from some rows. Given values are once, few, many or a class for expanded clones.

J gene | clone size | V gene | D gene | CDR3 protein | CDR3 DNA
TRBJ2-7 | - | TRBV18 | - | CASALGAQAYEQYF | TGTGCCAGCGCGCTAGGGGCACAGGCTTACGAGCAGTACTTC
TRBJ1-5 | - | TRBV6-5 | TRBD1 | CASGTGRDQPQHF | TGTGCCAGTGGGACAGGGCGCGATCAGCCCCAGCATTTT
TRBJ2-3 | - | TRBV10-1 | TRBD2 | CASIRFRAASGASTDTQYF | TGCGCCAGCATCAGGTTTCGGGCGGCTAGCGGAGCTAGCACAGATACGCAGTATTTT
TRBJ1-5 | - | TRBV27 | - | CASRRGRGGKSAIWFEEEPQHF | TGTGCCAGCAGGCGAGGACGGGGGGGGAAAAGCGCTATATGGTTTGAGGAGGAGCCCCAGCATTTT
TRBJ2-5 | - | TRBV5-1 | - | CASRDGIGEEETQYF | TGCGCCAGCAGGGATGGAATCGGAGAGGAAGAGACCCAGTACTTC
TRBJ2-7 | once | TRBV5-1 | TRBD2 | CASCLAGASYEQYF | TGCGCCAGCTGCCTAGCGGGAGCCAGCTACGAGCAGTACTTC
TRBJ1-3 | few | TRBV7-9 | - | CASSPDISGNTIYF | TGTGCCAGCAGCCCGGACATCTCTGGAAACACCATATATTTT
TRBJ2-7 | - | TRBV27 | TRBD2 | CASSLAGSYEQYF | TGTGCCAGCAGCCTAGCGGGCTCCTACGAGCAGTACTTC
TRBJ1-4 | - | TRBV29-1 | - | CSADAGLSNEKLFF | TGCAGCGCAGACGCGGGTCTCTCTAATGAAAAACTGTTTTTT
TRBJ2-3 | - | TRBV7-8 | TRBD2 | CASSPLAGSTDTQYF | TGTGCCAGCAGCCCTCTAGCGGGATCGACAGATACGCAGTATTTT
TRBJ2-3 | few | TRBV2 | TRBD1 | CASSEGWTGPDTQYF | TGTGCCAGCAGTGAAGGGTGGACAGGGCCAGATACGCAGTATTTT
TRBJ1-5 | - | TRBV12-5 | TRBD1 | CASGLDIRDRGVSNQPQHF | TGTGCTAGTGGTTTAGACATCCGGGACAGGGGGGTCAGCAATCAGCCCCAGCATTTT
TRBJ2-7 | - | TRBV5-4 | TRBD2 | CASSSGLAGRIDEQYF | TGTGCCAGCAGCTCCGGACTAGCGGGAAGGATCGACGAGCAGTACTTC
TRBJ1-4 | - | TRBV4-3 | - | CASSQGRDPGREKLFF | TGCGCCAGCAGCCAAGGTCGGGATCCTGGGCGTGAAAAACTGTTTTTT
TRBJ1-1 | - | TRBV9 | TRBD1 | CASSVTGRTEAFF | TGTGCCAGCAGCGTGACAGGGAGGACTGAAGCTTTCTTT
TRBJ1-2 | - | TRBV7-9 | - | CASSLITGSGYTF | TGTGCCAGCAGCTTGATTACAGGGTCTGGCTACACCTTC
TRBJ2-7 | - | TRBV3-1/TRBV3-2 | - | CASSRDAVSRGQYF | TGTGCCAGCAGCCGCGACGCGGTCAGCCGGGGGCAGTACTTC
TRBJ1-5 | - | TRBV19 | - | CASSWSPYSNQPQHF | TGTGCCAGTAGTTGGAGCCCCTATAGCAATCAGCCCCAGCATTTT
TRBJ1-2 | few | TRBV5-1 | - | CASSEADGANYGYTF | TGCGCCAGCAGCGAGGCCGACGGAGCTAACTATGGCTACACCTTC
TRBJ2-4 | - | TRBV24-1 | - | CATSGGQPNIQYF | TGTGCCACCAGTGGCGGACAGCCCAACATTCAGTACTTC
TRBJ2-1 | - | TRBV5-1 | TRBD2 | CASSLSASGYNEQFF | TGCGCCAGCAGCTTGTCGGCTAGCGGATACAATGAGCAGTTCTTC
TRBJ1-4 | - | TRBV28 | - | CASSLGQPREKLFF | TGTGCCAGCAGTTTAGGGCAACCCCGAGAAAAACTGTTTTTT
TRBJ1-1 | few | TRBV28 | TRBD1 | CASSLLGTGDTEAFF | TGTGCCAGCAGTTTATTAGGGACAGGGGACACTGAAGCTTTCTTT